Below, 12 T cell receptor beta chains from the same sample are listed, as sequenced in a study of blood T cell repertoires in COVID-19. Assay: immunoSEQ multiplex PCR; the TCRdb copy retains only in-frame clones and omits some. The data hold about 270,000 clones, with roughly nine tenths observed a single time. Sequencing input: PBMCs or T cells enriched from blood (not recorded which). The source is a woman in her late teens or twenties who had recovered from COVID-19.

This clone occurred a few times. The genes are TRBV30 and TRBJ1-5, with 7 nucleotides matching TRBD1. Germline lookup yields CDR1 GTSNPN and CDR2 SVGIG (reference sequence). The CDR3 is made up of 18 amino acids. The V segment lost 3 bases and the J segment 0 bases; nucleotides outside the gene matches: 14. The CDR3 DNA reads TGTGCCTGGAGGGGGAAGGGACAGAGTATTCTTAGCAATCAGCCCCAGCATTTT. It is translated as CAWRGKGQSILSNQPQHF.

The chain combines TRBV6-5 with TRBJ2-2, with TRBD1 matching 9 bases. The CDR3 runs to 16 residues. Germline CDR1 reads MNHEY; CDR2 reads SVGAGI. The V gene end was trimmed by 2 bases and the J gene end by 4 bases; junction bases not matched to a gene: 5. The CDR3 here is CASSYVRQGGTGELFF. The CDR3 bases are TGTGCCAGCAGTTACGTCCGACAGGGGGGCACCGGGGAGCTGTTTTTT.

The V and J genes are TRBV10-3 and TRBJ1-2; D possibly corresponds to TRBD1 (5 bases). The germline V and J ends were trimmed by 6 bases and 8 bases, with 16 bases remaining between them. This CDR3 has 13 residues. Germline lookup yields CDR1 ENHRY and CDR2 SYGVKD. CDR3 in DNA: TGTGCCATCAGCACGGAGGGACTTGGGGGCTACACCTTC. This encodes CAISTEGLGGYTF.

This sequence joins TRBV5-1 and TRBJ2-6; D is uncertain. The CDR3 covers 16 residues. Germline values: CDR1 SGHRS, CDR2 YFSETQ. The ends were cut back, 1 base at V and 4 bases at J, with 12 bases in the middle. In DNA, the CDR3 is TGCGCCAGCAGCTTGCCCGGAGACTCCGGGGCCAACGTCCTGACTTTC. This encodes CASSLPGDSGANVLTF.

The chain is built from TRBV5-1 and TRBJ2-7, with 11 positions matching TRBD2. The CDR3 is 14 amino acids. V shed 4 bases and J 6 bases; nucleotides not matched to a gene: 6. The germline V gene encodes CDR1 SGHRS and CDR2 YFSETQ. In DNA form, the CDR3 reads TGCGCCAGCAGCCCAGGGACTAGCGGCGGCGAGCAGTACTTC. Translation gives CASSPGTSGGEQYF.

The J gene is TRBJ1-5, the V gene TRBV15; D gene ambiguous. V lost 0 bases to trimming and J lost 3 bases, with 9 bases between them. This CDR3 has 15 amino acids. The germline V gene encodes CDR1 LNHNV and CDR2 YYDKDF (reference sequence). CDR3 sequence (DNA): TGTGCCACCAGCAGAGATCTCGGGAACAATCAGCCCCAGCATTTT. Its translation is CATSRDLGNNQPQHF.

This chain links TRBV2 with TRBJ1-2; 8 bases match TRBD1. The junction had 15 bases not matched to a gene; V was cut back by 6 bases and J by 6 bases. From germline, CDR1 is SNHLY and CDR2 FYNNEI. This CDR3 spans 16 amino acids. DNA of the CDR3: TGTGCCAGCAGCGCTACCGGGACAGGTTCCCGGGATGGCTACACCTTC. It is translated as CASSATGTGSRDGYTF.

This clone was recorded only once. The chain links TRBV5-1 to TRBJ2-5; 9 nucleotides align to TRBD2. V lost 4 bases, J lost 5 bases, and 9 bases stayed unmatched. The CDR3 spans 15 residues. CDR1 is SGHRS and CDR2 is YFSETQ in the germline V gene. The CDR3 loop is CASSLRLAAYETQYF. The CDR3 coding sequence is TGCGCCAGCAGCCTCAGACTAGCGGCGTACGAGACCCAGTACTTC.

This sequence joins TRBV9 and TRBJ2-1; 10 bases line up with TRBD2. V gave up 1 base and J gave up 5 bases; unmatched junction bases: 6. CDR1 and CDR2 from the germline V gene are SGDLS and YYNGEE. The CDR3 extends over 16 amino acids. CDR3 bases: TGTGCCAGCAGCGTAACTCAGCGGGGGGGAGACAATGAGCAGTTCTTC. The encoded protein is CASSVTQRGGDNEQFF.

The V and J genes are TRBV7-9 and TRBJ1-2; tentative D call: TRBD1 (6 bases). V was cut by 5 bases and J by 3 bases, with 22 bases left in between. The germline V gene encodes CDR1 SEHNR and CDR2 FQNEAQ (reference sequence). This CDR3 region has 17 residues. The chain's CDR3 is CASSQDPFSDRHYGYTF. The CDR3 DNA follows: TGTGCCAGCAGCCAAGACCCCTTCTCTGACAGGCACTATGGCTACACCTTC.

CDR3 residues: CASSELSGAGADTQYF. Written as DNA, the CDR3 is TGTGCCAGCAGTGAGCTTAGCGGGGCAGGGGCAGATACGCAGTATTTT. The chain recombines TRBV6-4 with TRBJ2-3; 8 bases match TRBD2. The CDR3 totals 16 residues. From germline, CDR1 is MRHNA and CDR2 SNTAGT. J gave up 4 bases and V 3 bases, and 9 bases lay outside the gene matches.

The chain links TRBV18 to TRBJ1-2, with 8 positions matching TRBD1. In germline, CDR1 is KGHSH, CDR2 LQKENI. This CDR3 region has 14 residues. With 3 bases clipped from V and 6 bases from J, the junction kept 6 bases outside the gene matches. CDR3 nucleotide sequence: TGTGCCAGCTCACCTTCGCACAGGGGGGATGGCTACACCTTC. Translated: CASSPSHRGDGYTF.